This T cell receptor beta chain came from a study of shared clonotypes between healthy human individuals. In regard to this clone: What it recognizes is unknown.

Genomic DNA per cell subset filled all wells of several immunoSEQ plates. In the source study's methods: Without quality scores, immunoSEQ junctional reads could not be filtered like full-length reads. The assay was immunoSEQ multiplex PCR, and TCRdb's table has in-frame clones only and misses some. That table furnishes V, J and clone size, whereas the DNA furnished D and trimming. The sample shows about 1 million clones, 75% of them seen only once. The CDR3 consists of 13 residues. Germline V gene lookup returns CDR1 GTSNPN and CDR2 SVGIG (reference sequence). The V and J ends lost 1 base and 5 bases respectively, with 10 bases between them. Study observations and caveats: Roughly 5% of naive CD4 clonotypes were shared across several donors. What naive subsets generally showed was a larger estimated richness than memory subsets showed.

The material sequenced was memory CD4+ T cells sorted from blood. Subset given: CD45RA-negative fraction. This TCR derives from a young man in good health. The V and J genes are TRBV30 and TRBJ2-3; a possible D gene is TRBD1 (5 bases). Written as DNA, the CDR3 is TGTGCCTGGAGTGGGGATAGGGGAGATACGCAGTATTTT. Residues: CAWSGDRGDTQYF.